These 8 T cell receptor beta chains were sequenced from one sample in a study of T cells in women clearing cervical HPV infection. Clones were sequenced by immunoSEQ multiplex PCR, and TCRdb holds only the in-frame ones, with some missing. The table for this sample gives roughly 34,000 clones. Sequenced: blood buffy coat. These receptors all come from a woman aged 18 to 69 with a cervical HPV16 infection that either progressed to CIN3+ or cleared (not recorded which).

As regards this clone: With the read ending 3 residues before the CDR3 end, the germline J gene is used to fill in that end. The chain uses TRBV7-6 and TRBJ1-1; D is possibly TRBD1 (5 bases). Germline CDR1 and CDR2: SGHVS and FNYEAQ. The CDR3 covers 13 residues. V shed 4 bases and J shed 3 bases, with 9 bases lying between them. The CDR3 sequence is CASSYGGDTEAFF. CDR3 bases read: TGTGCCAGCAGCTACGGGGGTGACACTGAA.

Concerning this clone: Read coverage stops 3 residues before the CDR3 terminus; the germline J gene supplies the remainder. The rearrangement joins TRBV7-8 to TRBJ2-1; D is ambiguous. The CDR3 runs 11 residues. Trimming pared 3 bases from V and 8 bases from J, leaving 5 bases between. Germline-derived CDR1 and CDR2 are SGHVS and FQNEAQ. The sequenced part of the CDR3 DNA is TGTGCCAGCAGCTTTAGCTATGAG. Its translation is CASSFSYE. The CDR3 as a whole reads CASSFSYEQFF. Combining the CDR3 with reference TRBV7-8 and TRBJ2-1 gives the whole variable domain GAGVSQSPRYKVAKRGQDVALRCDPISGHVSLFWYQQALGQGPEFLTYFQNEAQLDKSGLPSDRFFAERPEGSVSTLKIQRTQQEDSAVYLCASSFSYEQFFGPGTRLTVL.

This clone is labeled medium-sized based on frequency. The CDR3 end is not reached by the read, which stops 3 residues before it; the germline J gene fills it in. The rearrangement links TRBV2 to TRBJ1-1; 8 nucleotides align to TRBD1. CDR1 is SNHLY and CDR2 is FYNNEI in the germline V gene. The CDR3 has 15 residues. V shed 6 bases and J 3 bases; nucleotides not matched to a gene: 9. The sequenced part of the CDR3 DNA is TGTGCCAGCAGGGCCGACAGGGGCTCGTACACTGAA. It is translated as CASRADRGSYTE. The CDR3 reads in full as CASRADRGSYTEAFF.

On this clone: The DNA ends 3 residues before the CDR3 does, and the rest of the CDR3 is filled in from the germline J gene. The rearrangement joins TRBV18 to TRBJ2-1; 12 bases line up with TRBD2. Germline CDR1 reads KGHSH; CDR2 reads LQKENI. V was pared by 4 bases and J by 7 bases, with 17 bases of the junction left unmatched. The CDR3 runs to 19 residues. The part of the CDR3 DNA that was read is TGTGCCAGCTCACTTCTTCTCGACCCTAGCGGGAGGGCCGGTAATGAG. Protein sequence: CASSLLLDPSGRAGNE. In full, the CDR3 reads CASSLLLDPSGRAGNEQFF. Based on the CDR3 plus reference TRBV18 and TRBJ2-1, the full variable domain is NAGVMQNPRHLVRRRGQEARLRCSPMKGHSHVYWYRQLPEEGLKFMVYLQKENIIDESGMPKERFSAEFPKEGPSILRIQQVVRGDSAAYFCASSLLLDPSGRAGNEQFFGPGTRLTVL.

In regard to this clone: The read comes to an end 3 residues before the CDR3 does, leaving the germline J gene to fill in the end. The chain carries TRBV19 and TRBJ2-3, with TRBD2 identical over 9 bases. This CDR3 has 16 residues. V was clipped by 3 bases and J by 4 bases; unmatched bases: 8. The germline V gene encodes CDR1 LNHDA and CDR2 SQIVND (reference sequence). Partial CDR3 DNA: TGTGCCAGTAGTATTCTTGTTAGCGGGGGAGCAGATACG. Protein sequence: CASSILVSGGADT. The CDR3 in full is CASSILVSGGADTQYF.

To note about this clone: The read terminates 3 residues ahead of where the CDR3 ends, so the germline J gene completes it. The chain carries TRBV30 and TRBJ2-7; tentative D call: TRBD2 (6 bases). This CDR3 region has 11 residues. The V end was cut by 5 bases, the J end by 3 bases, with 8 bases between. Germline V CDR1 and CDR2: GTSNPN, SVGIG (reference sequence). CDR3 DNA, as far as it was read: TGTGCCTGGGGGACTTACTACGAG. It specifies CAWGTYYE. The full CDR3 reads CAWGTYYEQYF.

As to this clone: The CDR3 extends 3 residues past the end of the read, so its final part is completed from the germline J gene. The chain joins TRBV5-4 to TRBJ2-3, with 10 bases aligning to TRBD2. This CDR3 is built from 13 residues. Germline trimming cut 5 bases from V and 4 bases from J; bases unmatched to any gene: 1. Germline values: CDR1 SGHNT, CDR2 YYREEE (reference sequence). Incomplete CDR3 DNA: TGTGCCAGCAGAAGCGGGGGGGCAGATACG. Its protein product is CASRSGGADT. The entire CDR3 is CASRSGGADTQYF.

Concerning this clone: The read falls 3 residues short of the CDR3 end, and the missing part is taken from the germline J gene. The same CDR3 arises from other DNA sequences in this sample as well. This chain uses TRBV19 with TRBJ1-3, with a weak D call TRBD1 (6 bases). The germline V and J ends were trimmed by 5 bases and 3 bases, with 14 bases remaining between them. The length of the CDR3 is 15 residues. Germline assignment: CDR1 LNHDA and CDR2 SQIVND (reference sequence). CDR3: CASSFAAGVGNTIYF. Incomplete CDR3 DNA: TGTGCCAGTAGTTTTGCGGCAGGGGTTGGAAACACC.